Each of the 18 T cell receptor beta chains below was sequenced from the same sample in a study of cytomegalovirus exposure and HLA in healthy donors. Primers: 60 Vbeta forward and 13 Jbeta reverse. The table came from immunoSEQ multiplex PCR; TCRdb's copy has only in-frame clones and leaves some out. The sample lists 30,000 to 40,000 clones, about 70% occurring once. The sequencing sample was made of PBMCs. The receptor set was obtained from a man aged 35 to 55 in good health and CMV-seropositive.

The chain links TRBV6-6 to TRBJ1-1; D might be TRBD1 (5 bases). The CDR3 extends over 12 amino acids. The V gene lost 5 bases and the J gene lost 6 bases, with 10 bases spanning the gap. Germline CDR1 and CDR2: MNHNY and SVGAGI (reference sequence). The CDR3 DNA is TGTGCCAGCAGTCTGCAGGGTCCTGAAGCTTTCTTT. Amino acid sequence: CASSLQGPEAFF.

This clone has just one count. The CDR3 region is CASSDVGGAGETQYF. The CDR3 nucleotides are TGTGCCAGCAGTGATGTCGGGGGGGCTGGAGAGACCCAGTACTTC. The V gene is TRBV6-1, the J gene TRBJ2-5; 8 nucleotides align to TRBD2. Per germline, CDR1 MNHNS and CDR2 SASEGT. The CDR3 totals 15 residues. Trimming took 3 bases from V and 4 from J; bases not matched to a gene: 7.

This clone was observed a few times. V is TRBV6-6 and J is TRBJ1-2; D unclear. The CDR3 loop spans 15 amino acids. Trimming took 0 bases from V and 3 from J, leaving 11 bases between them. CDR1 is MNHNY and CDR2 is SVGAGI in the germline V gene (reference sequence). The CDR3: CASSYSNGPDYGYTF. DNA of the CDR3: TGTGCCAGCAGTTACTCGAACGGTCCGGACTATGGCTACACCTTC.

The genes are TRBV5-8 and TRBJ1-5, with D possibly being TRBD1 (6 bases). V was trimmed by 0 bases and J by 6 bases, leaving 13 bases between them. Germline assignment: CDR1 SGHTS and CDR2 YDEGEE. There are 15 residues in the CDR3. This CDR3 reads CASSLVQGYVQPQHF. CDR3 DNA sequence: TGTGCCAGCAGCTTGGTCCAGGGGTACGTTCAGCCCCAGCATTTT.

In its sample, this clone was seen a few times. The rearrangement uses TRBV2 and TRBJ2-3; 8 positions agree with TRBD1. The ends lost 8 bases at V and 0 bases at J; junction bases unmatched: 7. Germline V gives CDR1 SNHLY, CDR2 FYNNEI. The CDR3 consists of 15 residues. This CDR3 is CASRTGPTSTDTQYF. The CDR3 bases are TGTGCCAGCCGGACAGGGCCAACTAGCACAGATACGCAGTATTTT.

The chain employs TRBV4-2 and TRBJ2-2; 11 nucleotides line up with TRBD1. J lost 2 bases, V lost 4 bases, and 3 bases had no gene match. CDR1 is LGHNA, CDR2 YNFKEQ, per germline. This CDR3 has 16 amino acids. The CDR3 DNA sequence: TGTGCCAGCAGCCTGAGGACAGGGGGCAACACCGGGGAGCTGTTTTTT. This encodes CASSLRTGGNTGELFF.

V and J are TRBV7-2 and TRBJ2-5; 8 bases map to TRBD2. Germline-derived CDR1 and CDR2 are SGHTA and FQGNSA. V dropped 4 bases and J dropped 4; count of bases not matched to a gene: 5. The CDR3 extends over 14 amino acids. DNA for the CDR3: TGTGCCAGCAGCTACCGACTAGCGTTAGAGACCCAGTACTTC. Translation gives CASSYRLALETQYF.

The V and J genes are TRBV28 and TRBJ2-5; D remains unclear. Germline V gives CDR1 MDHEN, CDR2 SYDVKM. V was shortened by 7 bases and J by 5 bases, with 8 bases between the two germline ends. The CDR3 extends over 11 amino acids. The CDR3 protein is CASIAEETQYF. CDR3 sequence (DNA): TGTGCCAGCATCGCCGAGGAGACCCAGTACTTC.

This chain connects TRBV19 to TRBJ1-5; the match to TRBD1 covers 7 bases. Losses at the gene ends were 3 bases for V and 7 bases for J; bases not matched to a gene: 3. Germline V lookup: CDR1 LNHDA, CDR2 SQIVND (reference sequence). CDR3 length: 13 amino acids. CDR3 amino acids: CASSMTGNQPQHF. The CDR3 DNA reads TGTGCCAGTAGTATGACAGGGAACCAGCCCCAGCATTTT.

The rearrangement links TRBV19 to TRBJ2-2; a weak D match, TRBD1 (5 bases). Trimming left V 7 bases short and J 0 bases short, with 12 bases between. This CDR3 has 15 residues. Germline CDR1 LNHDA, CDR2 SQIVND (reference sequence). The DNA for the CDR3 is TGTGCCAGTATCCCGGGCAGGGCGAACACCGGGGAGCTGTTTTTT. Its translation: CASIPGRANTGELFF.

The chain has TRBV7-4 and TRBJ2-1, with D perhaps matching TRBD1 (5 bases). This CDR3 has 16 amino acids. The germline CDR1 and CDR2 sequences are SGHVT and SQSDAQ. The V gene lost 7 bases and the J gene lost 1 base, with 17 bases spanning the gap. DNA for the CDR3: TGTGCCAGCATCGGCCGGCAGGGTTGGTCCTACAATGAGCAGTTCTTC. Translated, it gives CASIGRQGWSYNEQFF.

This clone was counted once. The rearrangement uses TRBV5-1 and TRBJ2-1; 7 positions match TRBD1. The CDR3 covers 16 residues. Unmatched junction bases numbered 9, after V lost 2 bases and J lost 4 bases. Germline CDR1 and CDR2: SGHRS and YFSETQ. This CDR3 reads CASSFIGTEPYNEQFF. In DNA form, the CDR3 reads TGCGCCAGCAGCTTCATTGGGACAGAACCTTACAATGAGCAGTTCTTC. The whole variable domain, remainder taken from reference TRBV5-1 and TRBJ2-1, is KAGVTQTPRYLIKTRGQQVTLSCSPISGHRSVSWYQQTPGQGLQFLFEYFSETQRNKGNFPGRFSGRQFSNSRSEMNVSTLELGDSALYLCASSFIGTEPYNEQFFGPGTRLTVL.

This chain uses TRBV7-9 with TRBJ2-7; 14 bases are shared with TRBD2. This CDR3 has 17 amino acids. Trimming removed 5 bases from V and 7 bases from J; junction bases left unmatched: 13. Germline CDR1 reads SEHNR; CDR2 reads FQNEAQ (reference sequence). The DNA for the CDR3 is TGTGCCAGCAGCCACAGGTTGGGGACTAGCGGGGGACCGGAGCAGTACTTC. As protein: CASSHRLGTSGGPEQYF.

V is TRBV19 and J is TRBJ1-3; TRBD1 agrees at 8 bases. The germline V gene has CDR1 LNHDA and CDR2 SQIVND (reference sequence). There are 14 residues in the CDR3. J lost 7 bases, V lost 8 bases, and 10 bases had no gene match. The CDR3 nucleotides read TGTGCCAGTCGAACCACCGGGACAGGCAACACCATATATTTT. This codes for CASRTTGTGNTIYF.

This clone has a handful of counts. CDR3 bases: TGTGCCAGCAGCGCAGTGGACAGCCCAATTAGCACAGATACGCAGTATTTT. This sequence encodes CASSAVDSPISTDTQYF. The chain combines TRBV9 with TRBJ2-3; D is perhaps TRBD1 (6 bases). Germline CDR1 and CDR2: SGDLS and YYNGEE. The V and J ends lost 3 bases and 0 bases respectively, with 17 bases between them. This CDR3 region has 17 residues.

This clone was counted a few times. This chain connects TRBV7-3 to TRBJ2-3; 14 nucleotides line up with TRBD2. The CDR3 spans 15 residues. With 6 bases clipped from V and 5 bases from J, the junction kept 4 bases outside the gene matches. In germline, CDR1 is SGHTA, CDR2 FQGTGA. CDR3 nucleotide sequence: TGTGCCAGCAGTCGACTAGCGGGGGGGCAAGATACGCAGTATTTT. Translating it yields CASSRLAGGQDTQYF. The variable domain in full, with the rest retrieved from reference TRBV7-3 and TRBJ2-3, is GAGVSQTPSNKVTEKGKYVELRCDPISGHTALYWYRQSLGQGPEFLIYFQGTGAADDSGLPNDRFFAVRPEGSVSTLKIQRTERGDSAVYLCASSRLAGGQDTQYFGPGTRLTVL.

V usage is TRBV19 and J usage is TRBJ1-1; TRBD1 is a possible D gene (6 bases). The germline gives CDR1 LNHDA, CDR2 SQIVND (reference sequence). The V gene lost 5 bases and the J gene lost 3 bases, with 10 bases spanning the gap. The CDR3 has 13 residues. The CDR3 loop reads CASSLQGYTEAFF. DNA of the CDR3: TGTGCCAGTAGTCTGCAGGGGTACACTGAAGCTTTCTTT. Based on the CDR3 plus reference TRBV19 and TRBJ1-1, the full variable domain is DGGITQSPKYLFRKEGQNVTLSCEQNLNHDAMYWYRQDPGQGLRLIYYSQIVNDFQKGDIAEGYSVSREKKESFPLTVTSAQKNPTAFYLCASSLQGYTEAFFGQGTRLTVV.

This sequence joins TRBV27 and TRBJ1-3, with a possible D match to TRBD1 (5 bases). CDR3 size: 15 residues. Germline CDR1 MNHEY, CDR2 SMNVEV (reference sequence). Trimming shortened V by 5 bases and J by 4 bases, and 15 bases separated the two germline ends. Written as DNA, the CDR3 is TGTGCCAGCAGTCTGGGGCGGGGTTTGGGAAACACCATATATTTT. The encoded protein is CASSLGRGLGNTIYF.